These 14 T cell receptor beta chains were all obtained from the same sample, sequenced in a study of glioma-infiltrating T cells. Using RNA template, CDR3s of TCR alpha and beta were amplified with iRepertoire arm-PCR. Each CDR3 protein is one row after TCRdb ran MiXCR on the multiplex PCR reads. Altogether 150,000 or so distinct CDR3 sequences are present, 35% to 50% being singletons, with the ten largest covering around 20%. Sequenced input: glioma tissue, nonneoplastic brain tissue, or PBMCs (not recorded which). The receptors derive from a human donor with low-grade glioma or glioblastoma, undergoing nonglioma brain surgery, or in good health (not recorded which).

J is TRBJ1-2 and V is TRBV15, with 10 positions matching TRBD1. With V trimmed by 0 bases and J by 4 bases, 2 bases remained unmatched. This CDR3 region has 15 residues. The germline V gene has CDR1 LNHNV and CDR2 YYDKDF (reference sequence). In DNA form, the CDR3 reads TGTGCCACCAGCAGAGATGGGACAGGGGTCTATGGCTACACCTTC. Translation gives CATSRDGTGVYGYTF. Using reference TRBV15 and TRBJ1-2 for the parts outside the CDR3, the full variable domain is DAMVIQNPRYQVTQFGKPVTLSCSQTLNHNVMYWYQQKSSQAPKLLFHYYDKDFNNEADTPDNFQSRRPNTSFCFLDIRSPGLGDTAMYLCATSRDGTGVYGYTFGSGTRLTVV.

The CDR3 is CASSTTGGGLMNTEAFF. Written as DNA, the CDR3 is TGTGCCAGCAGTACCACAGGGGGGGGGCTTATGAACACTGAAGCTTTCTTT. The V gene is TRBV6-2 or TRBV6-3, the J gene TRBJ1-1, with 8 bases that match TRBD1. V shed 5 bases and J 0 bases; nucleotides not matched to a gene: 11. The CDR3 has 17 amino acids. The germline CDR1 and CDR2 sequences are MNHEY and SVGEGT.

The chain carries TRBV2 and TRBJ2-7; D not resolved. The germline gives CDR1 SNHLY, CDR2 FYNNEI. CDR3 size: 13 residues. Trimming pared 3 bases from V and 6 bases from J, leaving 12 bases between. The CDR3 nucleotides read TGTGCCAGCAGTGATGGGGTAGGTGGCGAGCAGTACTTC. Encoded protein: CASSDGVGGEQYF. The full variable domain, in which reference TRBV2 and TRBJ2-7 provide the parts outside the CDR3, is EPEVTQTPSHQVTQMGQEVILRCVPISNHLYFYWYRQILGQKVEFLVSFYNNEISEKSEIFDDQFSVERPDGSNFTLKIRSTKLEDSAMYFCASSDGVGGEQYFGPGTRLTVT.

The chain joins TRBV28 to TRBJ1-5; 8 positions match TRBD1. CDR3 size: 19 residues. Germline V gene sequence: CDR1 MDHEN, CDR2 SYDVKM. The trim removed 7 bases at V and 0 bases at J, leaving 17 bases unmatched. CDR3 nucleotide sequence: TGTGCCAGCACCCCAAGGATCCGGGACAGGTCGTATAGCAATCAGCCCCAGCATTTT. Its protein product is CASTPRIRDRSYSNQPQHF.

The CDR3 here is CASSLAGHAGETQYF. For the CDR3, the DNA is TGTGCCAGCAGCCTGGCAGGGCATGCAGGAGAGACCCAGTACTTC. The J gene is TRBJ2-5, the V gene TRBV3-1, with TRBD1 as a possible D gene (5 bases). Germline CDR1 LGHDT, CDR2 YNNKEL (reference sequence). The CDR3 has 15 residues. V shed 4 bases and J shed 4 bases, with 16 bases lying between them.

V gene TRBV4-1 combines with J gene TRBJ2-2; the D gene is possibly TRBD1 (6 bases). The germline gives CDR1 MGHRA, CDR2 YSYEKL. Trimming took 2 bases from V and 6 from J, leaving 13 bases between them. The CDR3 length is 15 residues. In DNA form, the CDR3 reads TGCGCCAGCAGCCAAACCACGGACAGTTCCGGGGAGCTGTTTTTT. Its protein product is CASSQTTDSSGELFF.

This sequence joins TRBV7-3 and TRBJ2-5; D gene unclear. Per germline, CDR1 SGHTA and CDR2 FQGTGA. Trimming stripped 0 bases from V and 5 bases from J, with 10 bases between. This CDR3 is 14 amino acids long. CDR3 coding DNA: TGTGCCAGCAGCTTAACTCTGGGCCGGGAGACCCAGTACTTC. Its protein is CASSLTLGRETQYF.

V and J are TRBV6-1 and TRBJ1-5; the D gene is possibly TRBD1 (6 bases). The germline CDR1 and CDR2 sequences are MNHNS and SASEGT. Trimming shortened V by 6 bases and J by 2 bases, and 14 bases separated the two germline ends. This CDR3 is built from 15 residues. The CDR3 coding sequence is TGTGCCAGCAGAAAGACAGGTGGGGGCAATCAGCCCCAGCATTTT. It translates to CASRKTGGGNQPQHF.

Regarding this clonotype: At one end the junction does not follow the germline gene, possibly because of a read error. The chain recombines TRBV6-1 with TRBJ1-5, with D possibly being TRBD1 (5 bases). The CDR3 runs 14 residues. Germline V gene lookup returns CDR1 MNHNS and CDR2 SASEGT. The CDR3 nucleotides are TGCGCCAGCAGTGAGTCTGGGGCCTCGGGGCCCCAGCATTTT. Translating it yields CASSESGASGPQHF.

This clonotype occurred a few times. The chain uses TRBV7-9 and TRBJ2-7; 11 bases agree with TRBD2. Germline lookup yields CDR1 SEHNR and CDR2 FQNEAQ (reference sequence). Trimming removed 5 bases from V and 3 bases from J; junction bases left unmatched: 9. The CDR3 covers 16 residues. The CDR3 is CASSNFLSGGDYEQYF. CDR3 nucleotides: TGTGCCAGCAGCAATTTTCTTAGCGGGGGGGACTACGAGCAGTACTTC. The full variable domain, completed using reference TRBV7-9 and TRBJ2-7, is DTGVSQNPRHKITKRGQNVTFRCDPISEHNRLYWYRQTLGQGPEFLTYFQNEAQLEKSRLLSDRFSAERPKGSFSTLEIQRTEQGDSAMYLCASSNFLSGGDYEQYFGPGTRLTVT.

CDR3 sequence reads: CATSRDDVTEAFF. The CDR3 DNA follows: TGTGCCACCAGCAGAGATGATGTAACTGAAGCTTTCTTT. The chain recombines TRBV15 with TRBJ1-1; no firm D call. With 0 bases removed from V and 5 bases from J, the gap between germline ends came to 7 bases. Germline-derived CDR1 and CDR2 are LNHNV and YYDKDF (reference sequence). The CDR3 is made up of 13 amino acids.

This clonotype was seen a handful of times. CDR3 sequence (DNA): TGTGCCAGCAGTTACTCTAGCGGGCTTAGATTAAGTTACGAGCAGTACTTC. It codes for CASSYSSGLRLSYEQYF. V is TRBV6-6 and J is TRBJ2-7; 7 bases agree with TRBD2. CDR3 length equals 17 residues. Germline CDR1 is MNHNY and CDR2 is SVGAGI (reference sequence). V gave up 0 bases and J gave up 4 bases; unmatched junction bases: 12.

Remarks on this clonotype: Because the CDR3 is missing its conserved closing phenylalanine or tryptophan, this is likely a read error. The rearrangement links TRBV6-5 to TRBJ1-1, with 7 positions matching TRBD1. The CDR3 covers 14 residues. Germline V CDR1 and CDR2: MNHEY, SVGAGI. V dropped 4 bases and J dropped 5; count of bases not matched to a gene: 7. The CDR3 coding sequence is TGTGCCAGCAGTTTTATACAGGGGAGGACTGAAGCTTTCTCT. Protein product: CASSFIQGRTEAFS.

V gene TRBV20-1 combines with J gene TRBJ1-1; D is possibly TRBD1 (5 bases). This CDR3 is built from 15 residues. CDR1 and CDR2 from the germline V gene are DFQATT and SNEGSKA (reference sequence). V was cut by 3 bases and J by 1 base, with 15 bases left in between. CDR3 in amino acids: CSASHPGFKNTEAFF. The CDR3 region has the DNA TGCAGTGCTAGTCATCCAGGGTTTAAGAACACTGAAGCTTTCTTT.